This T cell receptor beta chain was profiled in a study of blood T cells in healthy people across ages. A J-beta primer mix and a sample-barcoded 5' primer were used in a second PCR of roughly 6 to 12 cycles. One entry per CDR3 protein results from TCRdb running MiXCR on the 5' RACE reads. The data show over a million distinct CDR3 sequences, 20% to 25% seen once. V dropped 2 bases and J dropped 5; count of bases not matched to a gene: 10. The germline V gene has CDR1 SGDLS and CDR2 YYNGEE. The CDR3 covers 16 residues. The sample also formed part of further work on T cells of mothers and their children.

This chain links TRBV9 with TRBJ2-1; 7 positions match TRBD1. The sequence came from a girl aged 2 to 10 in good health. The material sequenced was blood. Here the CDR3 reads CASSVLPGQIDNEQFF. CDR3 coding DNA: TGTGCCAGCAGCGTGTTACCGGGACAGATTGACAATGAGCAGTTCTTC.